The 2 T cell receptor beta chains below come from one sample, sequenced in a study of CD8+CD57+ T cells in acquired aplastic anemia. The antigens for these receptors are not known. General observations from the study: Patient CD8+CD57+ cells had less diversity than total CD4+ and CD8+ pools.

CD8+CD57+ cell expansion had been shown by flow cytometry in patients chosen for sequencing. The use of genomic DNA as template underpinned the TCR beta VDJ and CDR3 profiling. One entry per CDR3 protein, called by TCRdb with MiXCR from the reads. The sample holds about 20,000 distinct CDR3 sequences, under 40% seen once. The sequencing sample was made of CD8+CD57+ T cells sorted from PBMCs. Sample subset: bead-enriched CD8+CD57+ effector memory T cells from SAA patients. All receptors derive from a human donor with aplastic anemia.

The CDR3 DNA is TGTGCCAGCAGCGCCCCGGGACAGGGGGCCAATTCACCCCTCCACTTT. Protein sequence: CASSAPGQGANSPLHF. This chain connects TRBV9 to TRBJ1-6; TRBD1 aligns across 12 bases. Trimming cost V 3 bases and J 7 bases; bases outside gene matches: 5. CDR1 and CDR2 from the germline V gene are SGDLS and YYNGEE. The CDR3 sequence is 16 residues long.

This clonotype was counted only a few times. The J gene is TRBJ2-7, the V gene TRBV5-1; D is unresolved. The CDR3 loop spans 13 amino acids. The V gene lost 1 base and the J gene lost 6 bases, with 11 bases spanning the gap. The germline gives CDR1 SGHRS, CDR2 YFSETQ. Written as DNA, the CDR3 is TGCGCCAGCAGCTTGTCGGCAGCAACCGAGCAGTACGTC. Its protein product is CASSLSAATEQYV.